This TCR beta chain was retrieved from a study of cytomegalovirus exposure and HLA in healthy donors. Per germline, CDR1 SGHRS and CDR2 YFSETQ. V gave up 3 bases and J gave up 4 bases; unmatched junction bases: 7. This CDR3 region has 16 residues. The study ran its PCR with 60 Vbeta and 13 Jbeta primers. Measured with immunoSEQ multiplex PCR; TCRdb has only the in-frame clones, and not every one. The sample consists of some 200,000 clones, 82% of them appearing once. The chain is built from TRBV5-1 and TRBJ2-3; TRBD2 agrees at 11 bases. This TCR came from a woman between 18 and 30 years old in good health and CMV-seronegative. Material: PBMCs. CDR3 residues: CASSWTTSGTADTQYF. The CDR3 nucleotides are TGCGCCAGCAGCTGGACGACTAGCGGGACGGCAGATACGCAGTATTTT.